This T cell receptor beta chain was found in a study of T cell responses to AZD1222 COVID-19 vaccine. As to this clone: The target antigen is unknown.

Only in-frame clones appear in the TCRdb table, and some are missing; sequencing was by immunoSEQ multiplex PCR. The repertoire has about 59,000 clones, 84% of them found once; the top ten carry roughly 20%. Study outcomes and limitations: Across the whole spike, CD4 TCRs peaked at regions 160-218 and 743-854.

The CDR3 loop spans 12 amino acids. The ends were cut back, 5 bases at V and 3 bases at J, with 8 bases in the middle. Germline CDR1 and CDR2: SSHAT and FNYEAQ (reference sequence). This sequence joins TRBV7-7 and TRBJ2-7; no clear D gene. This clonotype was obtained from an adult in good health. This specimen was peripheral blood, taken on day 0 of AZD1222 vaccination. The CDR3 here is CASSPDGYEQYF. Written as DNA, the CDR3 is TGTGCCAGCAGCCCTGACGGCTACGAGCAGTACTTC.